The 27 T cell receptor beta chains presented below share a single source sample, sequenced in a study of blood T cell repertoires in COVID-19. Clones were read by immunoSEQ multiplex PCR, and TCRdb kept only the in-frame ones, dropping some. Counted here are under 200,000 clones, 80% to 90% occurring once; the ten biggest clones make up approximately 4%. Specimen: peripheral blood. These receptors were obtained from a young man with active or convalescent COVID-19.

The J gene is TRBJ2-7, the V gene TRBV2; 7 bases are a match to TRBD1. Germline loops: CDR1 SNHLY, CDR2 FYNNEI. V was pared by 6 bases and J by 6 bases, with 14 bases of the junction left unmatched. The CDR3 totals 15 residues. The CDR3: CASSLQGSRSSEQYV. The CDR3 nucleotides read TGTGCCAGCAGCCTACAGGGGTCACGTTCGTCCGAGCAGTACGTC.

CDR3 residues: CAISAPGLSNEQFF. The CDR3 DNA follows: TGTGCCATCAGTGCACCGGGACTCAGCAATGAGCAGTTCTTC. The gene calls are TRBV10-3 and TRBJ2-1, with D tentatively TRBD2 (6 bases). Germline CDR1 ENHRY, CDR2 SYGVKD. This CDR3 contains 14 residues. Trimming cost V 4 bases and J 6 bases, with 13 bases left between them.

This clone has a handful of counts. The J gene is TRBJ1-2, the V gene TRBV5-4, with D tentatively TRBD1 (6 bases). The CDR3 runs to 14 residues. Germline CDR1 SGHNT, CDR2 YYREEE (reference sequence). Trimming removed 3 bases at V and 7 bases at J, with 16 bases between. The CDR3 bases are TGTGCCAGCAGCTCGAACGCCGGGACATCTGGCTACACCTTC. Translating it yields CASSSNAGTSGYTF.

The count of this clone is one. The chain carries TRBV2 and TRBJ1-6; possibly TRBD1 for D (6 bases). Trimming cost V 2 bases and J 4 bases, with 18 bases left between them. This CDR3 has 18 residues. Germline CDR1 reads SNHLY; CDR2 reads FYNNEI. CDR3 protein: CASSERSSVGTYNSPLHF. CDR3 nucleotide sequence: TGTGCCAGCAGTGAAAGGAGCAGCGTGGGGACATATAATTCACCCCTCCACTTT.

The V call is TRBV11-3, the J call TRBJ1-2, with D possibly being TRBD1 (5 bases). V was trimmed by 0 bases and J by 0 bases, leaving 14 bases between them. This CDR3 is 17 amino acids long. Germline V gene lookup returns CDR1 SGHNT and CDR2 YENEEA. CDR3 sequence (DNA): TGTGCCAGCAGCTTAGATCTGAGGGGACTCACTAACTATGGCTACACCTTC. It yields the protein CASSLDLRGLTNYGYTF.

This sequence joins TRBV2 and TRBJ2-6, with no clear D. Trimming took 2 bases from V and 0 from J, leaving 11 bases between them. CDR1 is SNHLY, CDR2 FYNNEI, per germline. The CDR3 covers 17 residues. The CDR3 coding sequence is TGTGCCAGCAGTGAATACGTCAGCGCCTCTGGGGCCAACGTCCTGACTTTC. This encodes CASSEYVSASGANVLTF.

The chain links TRBV5-4 to TRBJ1-4; TRBD1 is a possible D gene (6 bases). V was clipped by 3 bases and J by 5 bases, with 17 bases between them. Per germline, CDR1 SGHNT and CDR2 YYREEE (reference sequence). The length of the CDR3 is 16 residues. DNA of the CDR3: TGTGCCAGCAGCTCCGGCAGACAGGAAGGGAATGAAAAACTGTTTTTT. This gives the protein CASSSGRQEGNEKLFF.

The V and J genes are TRBV15 and TRBJ1-6; D might be TRBD1 (6 bases). The ends were cut back, 3 bases at V and 6 bases at J, with 12 bases in the middle. The CDR3 has 15 residues. Germline assignment: CDR1 LNHNV and CDR2 YYDKDF (reference sequence). This CDR3 is CATSSGQIRNSPLHF. The CDR3 bases are TGTGCCACCAGCAGTGGACAGATCCGTAATTCACCCCTCCACTTT.

The chain recombines TRBV7-9 with TRBJ2-5; D is perhaps TRBD1 (6 bases). The CDR3 extends over 14 amino acids. V lost 9 bases, J lost 0 bases, and 14 bases lay in between. CDR1 and CDR2 (germline): SEHNR, FQNEAQ (reference sequence). The CDR3 spells CASGRGANQETQYF. DNA for the CDR3: TGTGCCAGTGGCAGGGGCGCCAACCAAGAGACCCAGTACTTC.

J is TRBJ1-2 and V is TRBV10-3; D is uncertain. Germline V gene lookup returns CDR1 ENHRY and CDR2 SYGVKD. Trimming stripped 3 bases from V and 5 bases from J, with 19 bases between. This CDR3 is 16 amino acids long. CDR3 sequence (DNA): TGTGCCATCAGTGAATCAGGAACCTCCCTACCATATGGCTACACCTTC. The encoded protein is CAISESGTSLPYGYTF.

The chain is built from TRBV5-1 and TRBJ1-3; TRBD1 agrees at 8 bases. Germline V CDR1 and CDR2: SGHRS, YFSETQ. The CDR3 has 15 amino acids. Trimming at V came to 3 bases and at J to 4 bases, leaving 6 bases not matched to a gene. The CDR3 spells CASSSRTGTGNTIYF. DNA for the CDR3: TGCGCCAGCAGCTCACGGACAGGGACGGGAAACACCATATATTTT.

The chain has TRBV3-1 (or the pseudogene TRBV3-2) and TRBJ1-4; no definite D call. Germline CDR1 and CDR2: LGHDT and YNNKEL (reference sequence). V lost 4 bases and J 5 bases, leaving 20 bases between the germline ends. CDR3 length: 17 amino acids. The CDR3 region has the DNA TGTGCCAGCAGCCCAGGTGGCGGGAGCCGCTTAAATGAAAAACTGTTTTTT. Protein product: CASSPGGGSRLNEKLFF.

The rearrangement uses TRBV2 and TRBJ1-1, with 9 bases that match TRBD1. This CDR3 spans 15 amino acids. Germline V lookup: CDR1 SNHLY, CDR2 FYNNEI. V gave up 6 bases and J gave up 10 bases; unmatched junction bases: 15. CDR3 coding DNA: TGTGCCAGCAGAGCCCAACAGGGGGCCCCCTCCGGAGCTTTCTTT. Translated: CASRAQQGAPSGAFF.

In this sample, this clone turned up once. The gene calls are TRBV7-2 and TRBJ2-7; 10 bases map to TRBD2. The germline CDR1 and CDR2 sequences are SGHTA and FQGNSA. The trim removed 5 bases at V and 6 bases at J, leaving 13 bases unmatched. The CDR3 covers 16 residues. This CDR3 reads CASSPSLLAGLSEQYF. The CDR3, as DNA: TGTGCCAGCAGCCCGAGCCTACTAGCGGGATTGAGCGAGCAGTACTTC.

This chain links TRBV19 with TRBJ2-1; no definite D call. The V gene's germline CDR1 is LNHDA and CDR2 SQIVND (reference sequence). This CDR3 has 15 amino acids. Trimming stripped 1 base from V and 9 bases from J, with 16 bases between. CDR3 DNA: TGTGCCAGTAGTATAGGGTCGGCAGGCAAGAGTGAGCAGTTCTTC. This gives the protein CASSIGSAGKSEQFF. Complete variable domain (other parts from reference TRBV19 and TRBJ2-1): DGGITQSPKYLFRKEGQNVTLSCEQNLNHDAMYWYRQDPGQGLRLIYYSQIVNDFQKGDIAEGYSVSREKKESFPLTVTSAQKNPTAFYLCASSIGSAGKSEQFFGPGTRLTVL.

This rearrangement joins TRBV28 to TRBJ1-5; TRBD1 matches 7 bases. After removal of 3 bases from V and 0 bases from J, the junction contained 11 bases not matched to a gene. There are 18 residues in the CDR3. From germline, CDR1 is MDHEN and CDR2 SYDVKM. CDR3 protein: CASSFSPGGSNSNQPQHF. The CDR3 nucleotides are TGTGCCAGCAGTTTTTCGCCAGGGGGAAGTAATAGCAATCAGCCCCAGCATTTT.

The CDR3 protein is CARKLDMNTEAFF. The CDR3 DNA is TGTGCCCGGAAGCTGGACATGAACACTGAAGCTTTCTTT. The chain carries TRBV2 and TRBJ1-1, with D maybe TRBD1 (5 bases). Trimming pared 11 bases from V and 0 bases from J, leaving 13 bases between. Germline V gene lookup returns CDR1 SNHLY and CDR2 FYNNEI. This CDR3 contains 13 residues.

CDR3 sequence reads: CARKKLRGMNTEAFF. The CDR3 region has the DNA TGTGCCAGAAAAAAACTCAGGGGAATGAACACTGAAGCTTTCTTT. V is TRBV19 and J is TRBJ1-1; TRBD1 is a possible D gene (6 bases). The germline V gene has CDR1 LNHDA and CDR2 SQIVND (reference sequence). The V end lost 9 bases, the J end lost 0 bases, and 17 bases lay between the germline ends. This CDR3 contains 15 residues.

The chain uses TRBV28 and TRBJ2-1; 8 bases line up with TRBD2. The CDR3 spans 16 residues. With 5 bases clipped from V and 4 bases from J, the junction kept 10 bases outside the gene matches. The germline V gene has CDR1 MDHEN and CDR2 SYDVKM. The CDR3: CASSIRFPGGYNEQFF. The CDR3 bases are TGTGCCAGCAGTATCCGTTTCCCGGGGGGGTACAATGAGCAGTTCTTC.

The chain is built from TRBV11-2 and TRBJ2-7; 9 bases align to TRBD2. The J segment lost 3 bases and the V segment lost 5 bases, leaving 8 bases of the junction unmatched. CDR3 length: 15 residues. The germline V gene encodes CDR1 SGHAT and CDR2 FQNNGV. The CDR3 DNA follows: TGTGCCAGCAGCGTAAGACTAGCGGCAAACTACGAGCAGTACTTC. This gives the protein CASSVRLAANYEQYF.

The chain joins TRBV6-5 to TRBJ1-1, with D maybe TRBD1 (6 bases). Trimming removed 2 bases from V and 0 bases from J, with 13 bases in between. The germline CDR1 and CDR2 sequences are MNHEY and SVGAGI. The CDR3 is made up of 16 amino acids. The CDR3 nucleotides are TGTGCCAGCAGTTACCACCTGGGACACCTGAACACTGAAGCTTTCTTT. Translation gives CASSYHLGHLNTEAFF.

The chain couples TRBV24-1 to TRBJ2-2; 9 bases are shared with TRBD1. The trim removed 3 bases at V and 5 bases at J, leaving 9 bases unmatched. The CDR3 spans 17 residues. Per the germline V gene, CDR1 is KGHDR and CDR2 is SFDVKD. CDR3 loop: CATSDETQGAGTGELFF. The CDR3 DNA sequence: TGTGCCACCAGTGATGAGACACAGGGGGCAGGAACCGGGGAGCTGTTTTTT.

CDR3 nucleotides: TGTGCCAGCAGCTTGTATAAAAAGCGGGGTCACTACGAGCAGTACTTC. Its protein product is CASSLYKKRGHYEQYF. The chain is built from TRBV5-6 and TRBJ2-7; 7 nucleotides align to TRBD2. The CDR3 is 16 residues long. Germline CDR1 is SGHDT and CDR2 is YYEEEE. V shed 1 base and J 3 bases; nucleotides not matched to a gene: 10.

V usage is TRBV2 and J usage is TRBJ2-7; TRBD1 agrees at 11 bases. The CDR3 length is 16 residues. Per germline, CDR1 SNHLY and CDR2 FYNNEI. J gave up 4 bases and V 8 bases, and 13 bases lay outside the gene matches. In nucleotides, the CDR3 is TGTGCCAGCCAGTTCGAGGACAGGGGGCCTAATTACGAGCAGTACGTC. Its protein is CASQFEDRGPNYEQYV.

The chain couples TRBV27 to TRBJ1-4; 8 bases line up with TRBD1. The germline CDR1 and CDR2 sequences are MNHEY and SMNVEV (reference sequence). After removal of 5 bases from V and 7 bases from J, the junction contained 6 bases not matched to a gene. The CDR3 consists of 14 residues. The CDR3 region is CASSRQGRGEKLFF. For the CDR3, the DNA is TGTGCCAGCAGTCGACAGGGGAGGGGTGAAAAACTGTTTTTT.

This clone showed up just once. The chain has TRBV5-1 and TRBJ1-4; 10 bases are a match to TRBD1. J gave up 8 bases and V 0 bases, and 16 bases lay outside the gene matches. Germline CDR1 reads SGHRS; CDR2 reads YFSETQ. The CDR3 extends over 19 amino acids. CDR3 bases: TGCGCCAGCAGCTTGGCCTTTGGACAGGGGGAGGAGGGTGACGAAAAACTGTTTTTT. Translating it yields CASSLAFGQGEEGDEKLFF.

The chain combines TRBV9 with TRBJ1-5; 7 bases match TRBD1. V dropped 4 bases and J dropped 9; count of bases not matched to a gene: 10. The CDR3 has 14 residues. Germline loops: CDR1 SGDLS, CDR2 YYNGEE. CDR3 sequence (DNA): TGTGCCAGCAGCCCTACAGGGGCCCCAAGGCCCCAGCATTTT. Amino acids: CASSPTGAPRPQHF.